This TCR beta chain comes out of a study of cytomegalovirus exposure and HLA in healthy donors. Study-level findings and limits: Within the 130 or so validation repertoires, first-cohort TCR clusters tended to co-occur, according to a later analysis.

This clone was counted at least ten times. The target antigen is unknown. Repertoires were generated with immunoSEQ multiplex PCR, while TCRdb's copy carries only in-frame clones and drops some. The sample has around 160,000 clones, approximately 86% seen once. The CDR3 loop spans 15 amino acids. Germline V CDR1 and CDR2: SGHRS, YFSETQ. The germline V and J ends were trimmed by 3 bases and 3 bases, with 16 bases remaining between them. The donors belonged to the roughly 130-subject validation cohort, separate from the roughly 670-subject first cohort. The TCR was taken from a man under 40 in good health and CMV-seropositive. The V and J genes are TRBV5-1 and TRBJ2-7, with D possibly TRBD2 on 6 matching bases. Sequenced sample: PBMCs. CDR3 sequence (DNA): TGCGCCAGCAGCTCTCGGGGGATACTAGACTACGAGCAGTACTTC. It is translated as CASSSRGILDYEQYF.